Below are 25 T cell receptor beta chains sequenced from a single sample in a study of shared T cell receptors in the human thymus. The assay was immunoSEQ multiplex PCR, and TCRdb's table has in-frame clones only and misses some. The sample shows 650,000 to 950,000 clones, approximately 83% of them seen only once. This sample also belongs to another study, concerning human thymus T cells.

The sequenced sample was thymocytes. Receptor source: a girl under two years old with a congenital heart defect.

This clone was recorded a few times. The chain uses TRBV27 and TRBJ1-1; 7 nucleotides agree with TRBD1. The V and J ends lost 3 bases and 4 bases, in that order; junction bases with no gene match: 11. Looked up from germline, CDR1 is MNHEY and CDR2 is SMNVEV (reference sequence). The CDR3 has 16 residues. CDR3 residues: CASSFGHQTGITEAFF. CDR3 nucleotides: TGTGCCAGCAGTTTTGGGCACCAGACAGGGATCACTGAAGCTTTCTTT.

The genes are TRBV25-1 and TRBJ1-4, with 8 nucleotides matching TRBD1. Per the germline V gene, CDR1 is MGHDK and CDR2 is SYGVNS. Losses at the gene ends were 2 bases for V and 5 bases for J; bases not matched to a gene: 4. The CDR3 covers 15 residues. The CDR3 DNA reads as TGTGCCAGCAGTGAACTCGGGACAGGAAATGAAAAACTGTTTTTT. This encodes CASSELGTGNEKLFF.

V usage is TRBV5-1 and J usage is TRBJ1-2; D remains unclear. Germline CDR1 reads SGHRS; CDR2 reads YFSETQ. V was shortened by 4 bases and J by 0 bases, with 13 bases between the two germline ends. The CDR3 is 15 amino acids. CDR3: CASSTREGTNYGYTF. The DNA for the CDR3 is TGCGCCAGCAGCACCCGGGAGGGCACTAACTATGGCTACACCTTC.

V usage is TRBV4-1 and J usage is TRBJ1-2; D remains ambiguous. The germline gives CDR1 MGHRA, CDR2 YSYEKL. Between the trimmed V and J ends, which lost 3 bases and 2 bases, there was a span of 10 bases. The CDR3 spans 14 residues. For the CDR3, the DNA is TGCGCCAGCAGCCACCACCTAATCAACTATGGCTACACCTTC. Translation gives CASSHHLINYGYTF.

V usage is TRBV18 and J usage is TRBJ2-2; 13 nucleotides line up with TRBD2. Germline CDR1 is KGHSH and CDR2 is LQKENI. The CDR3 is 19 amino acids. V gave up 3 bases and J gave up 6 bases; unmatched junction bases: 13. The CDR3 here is CASSPKTSGTSGIAGELFF. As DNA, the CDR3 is TGTGCCAGCTCACCCAAGACCTCCGGGACTAGCGGGATCGCCGGGGAGCTGTTTTTT.

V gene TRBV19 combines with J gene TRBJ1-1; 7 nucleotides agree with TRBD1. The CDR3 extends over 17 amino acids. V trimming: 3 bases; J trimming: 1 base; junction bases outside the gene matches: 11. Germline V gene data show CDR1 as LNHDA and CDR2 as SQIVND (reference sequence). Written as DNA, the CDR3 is TGTGCCAGTAGTATCCGATTCCCCGGGACAGCGAACACTGAAGCTTTCTTT. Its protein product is CASSIRFPGTANTEAFF.

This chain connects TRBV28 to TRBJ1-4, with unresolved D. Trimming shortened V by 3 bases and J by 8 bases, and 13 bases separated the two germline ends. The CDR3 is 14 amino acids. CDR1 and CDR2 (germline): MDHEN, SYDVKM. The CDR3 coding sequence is TGTGCCAGCAGTTTCGGGATGAGAAAAGAAAAACTGTTTTTT. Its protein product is CASSFGMRKEKLFF.

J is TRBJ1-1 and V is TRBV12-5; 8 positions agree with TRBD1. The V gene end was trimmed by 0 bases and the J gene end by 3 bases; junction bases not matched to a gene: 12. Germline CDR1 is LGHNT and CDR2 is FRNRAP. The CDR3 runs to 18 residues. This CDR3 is CASGLVRWDQGAYTEAFF. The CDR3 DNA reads TGTGCTAGTGGTTTGGTGAGGTGGGACCAGGGGGCTTACACTGAAGCTTTCTTT. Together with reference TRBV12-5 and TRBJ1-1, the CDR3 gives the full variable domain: DARVTQTPRHKVTEMGQEVTMRCQPILGHNTVFWYRQTMMQGLELLAYFRNRAPLDDSGMPKDRFSAEMPDATLATLKIQPSEPRDSAVYFCASGLVRWDQGAYTEAFFGQGTRLTVV.

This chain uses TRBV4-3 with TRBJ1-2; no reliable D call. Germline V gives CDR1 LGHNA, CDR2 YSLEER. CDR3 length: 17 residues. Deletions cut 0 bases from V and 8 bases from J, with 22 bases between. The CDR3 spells CASSQDHRQTFLGGYTF. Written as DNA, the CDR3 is TGCGCCAGCAGCCAAGACCATCGGCAGACATTTTTAGGAGGCTACACCTTC.

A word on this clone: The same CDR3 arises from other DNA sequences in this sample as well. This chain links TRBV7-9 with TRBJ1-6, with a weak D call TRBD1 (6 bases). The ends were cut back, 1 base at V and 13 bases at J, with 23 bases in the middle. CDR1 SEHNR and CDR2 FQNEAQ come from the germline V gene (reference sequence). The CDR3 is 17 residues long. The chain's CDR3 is CASSLGSTGVERSPLHF. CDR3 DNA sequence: TGTGCCAGCAGCTTAGGCTCGACAGGAGTCGAACGGTCCCCCCTCCACTTT.

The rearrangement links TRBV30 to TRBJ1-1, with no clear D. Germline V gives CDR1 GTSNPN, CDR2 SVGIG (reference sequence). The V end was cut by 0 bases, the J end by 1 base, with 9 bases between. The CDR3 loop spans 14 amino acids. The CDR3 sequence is CAWSVGKGNTEAFF. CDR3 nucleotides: TGTGCCTGGAGTGTCGGGAAAGGGAACACTGAAGCTTTCTTT.

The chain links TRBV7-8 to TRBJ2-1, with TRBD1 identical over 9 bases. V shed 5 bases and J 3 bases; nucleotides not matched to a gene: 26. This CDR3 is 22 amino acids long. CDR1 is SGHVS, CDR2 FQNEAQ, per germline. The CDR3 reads CASSPRWWTGVESGTNYNEQFF. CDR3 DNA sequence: TGTGCCAGCAGCCCCAGGTGGTGGACAGGGGTTGAATCCGGGACTAACTACAATGAGCAGTTCTTC. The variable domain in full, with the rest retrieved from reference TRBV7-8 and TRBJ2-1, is GAGVSQSPRYKVAKRGQDVALRCDPISGHVSLFWYQQALGQGPEFLTYFQNEAQLDKSGLPSDRFFAERPEGSVSTLKIQRTQQEDSAVYLCASSPRWWTGVESGTNYNEQFFGPGTRLTVL.

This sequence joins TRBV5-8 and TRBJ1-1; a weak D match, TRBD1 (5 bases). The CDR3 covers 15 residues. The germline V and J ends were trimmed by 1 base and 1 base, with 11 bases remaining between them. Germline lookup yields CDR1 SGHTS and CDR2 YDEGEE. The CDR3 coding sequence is TGTGCCAGCAGCTTGTTCCGGCAGGGGAACACTGAAGCTTTCTTT. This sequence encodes CASSLFRQGNTEAFF.

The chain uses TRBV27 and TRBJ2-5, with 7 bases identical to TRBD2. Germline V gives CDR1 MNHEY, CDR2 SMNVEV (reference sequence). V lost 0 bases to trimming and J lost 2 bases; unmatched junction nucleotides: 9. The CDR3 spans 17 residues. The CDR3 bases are TGTGCCAGCAGTTTATCGAAGAACTTACTAGCGCAAGAGACCCAGTACTTC. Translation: CASSLSKNLLAQETQYF.

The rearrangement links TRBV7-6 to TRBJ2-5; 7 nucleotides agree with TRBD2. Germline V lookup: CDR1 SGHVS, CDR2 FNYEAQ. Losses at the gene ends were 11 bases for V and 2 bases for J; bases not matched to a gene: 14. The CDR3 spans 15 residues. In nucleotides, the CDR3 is TGTGCCGCGGGTCAGGAGCGGGGTGCACAAGAGACCCAGTACTTC. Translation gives CAAGQERGAQETQYF.

The CDR3 spells CASSLVPKNRDKSLGAALHYGYTF. CDR3 sequence (DNA): TGCGCCAGCAGCTTGGTTCCCAAAAACCGGGACAAGTCCCTCGGGGCCGCGCTCCACTATGGCTACACCTTC. The rearrangement uses TRBV5-1 and TRBJ1-2; D may be TRBD1 (6 bases). Trimming pared 0 bases from V and 3 bases from J, leaving 39 bases between. CDR1 is SGHRS and CDR2 is YFSETQ in the germline V gene. The CDR3 contains 24 residues.

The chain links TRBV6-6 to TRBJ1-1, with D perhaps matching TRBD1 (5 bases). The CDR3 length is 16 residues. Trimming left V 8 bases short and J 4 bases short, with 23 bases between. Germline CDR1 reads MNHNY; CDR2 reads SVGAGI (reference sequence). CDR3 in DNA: TGTGCCAGCCCCGGAGGGGACGTCGCTATGAGCACTGAAGCTTTCTTT. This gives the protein CASPGGDVAMSTEAFF.

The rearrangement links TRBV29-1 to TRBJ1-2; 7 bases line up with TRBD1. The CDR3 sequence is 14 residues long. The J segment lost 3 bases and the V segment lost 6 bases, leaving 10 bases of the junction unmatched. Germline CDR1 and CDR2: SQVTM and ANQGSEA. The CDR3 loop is CSVSGQPTYYGYTF. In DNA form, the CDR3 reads TGCAGCGTGTCGGGACAGCCGACTTACTATGGCTACACCTTC.

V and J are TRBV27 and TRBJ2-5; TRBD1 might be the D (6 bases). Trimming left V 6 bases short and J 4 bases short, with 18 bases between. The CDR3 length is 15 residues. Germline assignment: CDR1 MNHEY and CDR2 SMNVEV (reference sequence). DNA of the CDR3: TGTGCCAGCAGCTTACAGGGTCCCTTCCCAGAGACCCAGTACTTC. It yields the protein CASSLQGPFPETQYF.

CDR3 region: CASSPDRALDNEQFF. CDR3 sequence (DNA): TGTGCCAGCTCACCGGACAGGGCCTTGGACAATGAGCAGTTCTTC. The chain recombines TRBV18 with TRBJ2-1; 8 bases are shared with TRBD1. The CDR3 has 15 residues. CDR1 and CDR2 (germline): KGHSH, LQKENI. V trimming: 3 bases; J trimming: 5 bases; junction bases outside the gene matches: 6.

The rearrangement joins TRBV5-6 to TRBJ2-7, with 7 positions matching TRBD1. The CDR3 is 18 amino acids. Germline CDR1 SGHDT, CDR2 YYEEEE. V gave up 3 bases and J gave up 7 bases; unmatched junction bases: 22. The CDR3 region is CASSSPDQTGTPYWEQYF. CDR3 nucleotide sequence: TGTGCCAGCAGCTCTCCAGACCAGACAGGGACCCCTTATTGGGAGCAGTACTTC.

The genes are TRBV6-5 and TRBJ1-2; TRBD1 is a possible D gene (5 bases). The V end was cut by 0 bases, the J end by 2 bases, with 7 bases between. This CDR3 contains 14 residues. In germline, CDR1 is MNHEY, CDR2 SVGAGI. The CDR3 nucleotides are TGTGCCAGCAGTTACTCGACAGCGAACTATGGCTACACCTTC. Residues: CASSYSTANYGYTF.

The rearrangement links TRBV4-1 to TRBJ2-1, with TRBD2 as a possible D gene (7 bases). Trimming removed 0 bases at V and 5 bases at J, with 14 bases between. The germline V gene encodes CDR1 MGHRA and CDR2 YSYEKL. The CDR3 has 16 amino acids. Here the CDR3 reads CASSQDRGGAHNEQFF. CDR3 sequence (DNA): TGCGCCAGCAGCCAAGATAGGGGGGGGGCGCACAATGAGCAGTTCTTC.

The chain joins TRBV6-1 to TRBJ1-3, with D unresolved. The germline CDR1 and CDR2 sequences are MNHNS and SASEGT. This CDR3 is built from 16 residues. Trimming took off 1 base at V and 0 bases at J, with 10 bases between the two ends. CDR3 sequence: CASSEEEYPSGNTIYF. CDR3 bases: TGTGCCAGCAGTGAAGAGGAGTACCCCTCTGGAAACACCATATATTTT.

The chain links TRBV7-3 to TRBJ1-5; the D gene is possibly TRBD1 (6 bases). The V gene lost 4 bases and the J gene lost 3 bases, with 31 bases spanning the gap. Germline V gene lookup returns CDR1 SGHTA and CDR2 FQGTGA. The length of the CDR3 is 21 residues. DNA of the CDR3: TGTGCCAGCAGCTCAGTTAAAGCGGACAGTTTATTTCTACTGACCAATCAGCCCCAGCATTTT. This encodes CASSSVKADSLFLLTNQPQHF.